This T cell receptor (beta chain) was sequenced in a study of blood T cell repertoires in COVID-19. Only in-frame clones appear in the TCRdb table, and some are missing; sequencing was by immunoSEQ multiplex PCR. The table has approximately 150,000 clones, about 90% seen once. V was clipped by 9 bases and J by 0 bases; unmatched bases: 8. Germline V lookup: CDR1 ENHRY, CDR2 SYGVKD. The CDR3 sequence is 15 residues long. J is TRBJ1-1 and V is TRBV10-3; 9 positions match TRBD1. The specimen was peripheral blood. This clonotype was sampled from a woman aged 60-75 years with acute or convalescent COVID-19. CDR3 region: CAIERDRAMNTEAFF. The DNA of the CDR3 is TGTGCCATTGAGCGGGACAGGGCTATGAACACTGAAGCTTTCTTT.